This entry concerns a single T cell receptor (beta chain). Libraries were prepared by immunoSEQ multiplex PCR; TCRdb keeps only in-frame clonotypes and omits some of them. The sample carries more than 200,000 clones, roughly 86% recorded once. The sample comes from a study of blood T cell repertoires in COVID-19. Study summary: The samples span acute and convalescent COVID-19 from the United States, Italy and Spain.

Sequencing was performed on peripheral blood. The receptor's source is a woman aged 55-69 years with acute or convalescent COVID-19.

CDR3: CASSLVQGSNEQFF. In DNA, the CDR3 is TGTGCCAGCAGCTTAGTCCAGGGTAGCAATGAGCAGTTCTTC. The chain links TRBV7-2 to TRBJ2-1, with D perhaps matching TRBD1 (5 bases). CDR3 size: 14 residues. V shed 1 base and J shed 6 bases, with 10 bases lying between them. The germline V gene has CDR1 SGHTA and CDR2 FQGNSA.